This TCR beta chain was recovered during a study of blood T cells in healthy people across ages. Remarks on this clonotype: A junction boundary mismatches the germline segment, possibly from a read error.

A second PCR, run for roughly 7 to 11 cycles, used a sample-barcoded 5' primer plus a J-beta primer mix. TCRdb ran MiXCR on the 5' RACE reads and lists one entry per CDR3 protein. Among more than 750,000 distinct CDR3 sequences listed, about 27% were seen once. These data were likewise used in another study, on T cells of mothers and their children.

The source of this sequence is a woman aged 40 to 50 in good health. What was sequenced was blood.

The CDR3 loop reads CASSEAADGYGYTF. Written as DNA, the CDR3 is TGTGCCAGCAGCGAAGCCGCGGACGGCTATGGCTACACCTTC. V is TRBV6-1 and J is TRBJ1-2; D is ambiguous. This CDR3 comprises 14 residues. CDR1 and CDR2 (germline): MNHNS, SASEGT.